The present TCR beta chain was sequenced within a study of T-cell memory formation after mild COVID-19. Study-level results: Some clones that responded were present in memory (sampled pre-infection), which suggests cross-reactive memory joined.

MiXCR was run by TCRdb on the 5' RACE reads, yielding one entry per CDR3 protein. The sample carries 40,000 to 60,000 distinct CDR3 sequences, about 7.3% recorded once. Remarks on this clonotype: The antigen is unknown.

Sequencing input: PBMCs or a T cell subset sorted from them (not recorded which). The sequence derives from a young man who had mild COVID-19 (a few samples of this study predate the infection). Cell type and time point are not known.

The CDR3 DNA is TGTGCCAGCAGTTTACGCGGGGGGATTTACAATGAGCAGTTCTTC. Its translation is CASSLRGGIYNEQFF. The chain links TRBV12-3 or TRBV12-4 to TRBJ2-1, with 8 nucleotides matching TRBD2. V gave up 2 bases and J gave up 4 bases; unmatched junction bases: 4. CDR3 length equals 15 residues.